The clone carrying this T cell receptor (beta chain) occurred a few times. Its antigen is undetermined. This may arise from a read error, as a much more abundant clone is one base away. This CDR3 comprises 14 residues. In germline, CDR1 is SQVTM, CDR2 ANQGSEA. This sample is drawn from a study of metastatic and nonmetastatic thyroid tumors. Study-level findings and limits: In both blood and tumor samples, TCR beta diversity was reported significantly higher for malignant than benign nodules.

TCRdb reassembled clones from the PCR reads with MiXCR. The profile shows around 16,000 clones, around 13% of them singletons. All patients were untreated before thyroid surgery. The chain couples TRBV29-1 to TRBJ2-7, with 11 bases identical to TRBD2. Sequenced material: tumor tissue. This TCR was sampled from a female donor with papillary thyroid cancer or a benign thyroid nodule (not recorded which). Some clones in this sample may be carry-over from other donors' samples. This CDR3 reads CSVVLAGGPYERYF. As DNA, the CDR3 is TGCAGCGTTGTCTTAGCGGGAGGGCCCTACGAGCGGTACTTC.